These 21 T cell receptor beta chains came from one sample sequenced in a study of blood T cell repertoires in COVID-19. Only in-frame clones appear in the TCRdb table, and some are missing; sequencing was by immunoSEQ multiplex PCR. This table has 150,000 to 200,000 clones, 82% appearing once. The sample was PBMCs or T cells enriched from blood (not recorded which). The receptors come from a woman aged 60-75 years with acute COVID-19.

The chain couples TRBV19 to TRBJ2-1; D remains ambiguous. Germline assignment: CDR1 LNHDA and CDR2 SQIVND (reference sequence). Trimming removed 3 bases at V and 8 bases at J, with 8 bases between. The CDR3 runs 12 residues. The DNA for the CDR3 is TGTGCCAGTAGTATGCCCGGGTATGAGCAGTTCTTC. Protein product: CASSMPGYEQFF.

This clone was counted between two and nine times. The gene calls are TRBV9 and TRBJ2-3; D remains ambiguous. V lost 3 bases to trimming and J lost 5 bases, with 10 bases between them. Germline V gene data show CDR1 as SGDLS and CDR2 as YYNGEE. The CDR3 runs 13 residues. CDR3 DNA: TGTGCCAGCAGCGAACTACTCAGAGATACGCAGTATTTT. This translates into CASSELLRDTQYF. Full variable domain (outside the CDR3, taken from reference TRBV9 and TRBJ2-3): DSGVTQTPKHLITATGQRVTLRCSPRSGDLSVYWYQQSLDQGLQFLIQYYNGEERAKGNILERFSAQQFPDLHSELNLSSLELGDSALYFCASSELLRDTQYFGPGTRLTVL.

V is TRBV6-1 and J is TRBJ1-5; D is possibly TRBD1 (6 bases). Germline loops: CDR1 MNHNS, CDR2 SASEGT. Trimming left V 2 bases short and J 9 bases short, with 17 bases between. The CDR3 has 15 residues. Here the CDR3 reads CASSELGQGNGPQHF. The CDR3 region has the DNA TGTGCCAGCAGTGAATTAGGGCAGGGGAATGGGCCCCAGCATTTT.

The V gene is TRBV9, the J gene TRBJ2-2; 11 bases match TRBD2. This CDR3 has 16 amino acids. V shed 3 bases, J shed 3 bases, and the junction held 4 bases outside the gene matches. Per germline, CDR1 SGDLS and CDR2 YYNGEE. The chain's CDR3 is CASSDSGGAYTGELFF. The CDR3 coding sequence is TGTGCCAGCAGCGATAGCGGGGGGGCCTACACCGGGGAGCTGTTTTTT.

The CDR3 loop is CASSLRVTDTQYF. CDR3 coding DNA: TGTGCCAGCAGCCTCAGGGTCACAGATACGCAGTATTTT. This rearrangement joins TRBV28 to TRBJ2-3; D might be TRBD1 (5 bases). The CDR3 runs to 13 residues. V lost 6 bases and J 2 bases, leaving 9 bases between the germline ends. Germline V CDR1 and CDR2: MDHEN, SYDVKM.

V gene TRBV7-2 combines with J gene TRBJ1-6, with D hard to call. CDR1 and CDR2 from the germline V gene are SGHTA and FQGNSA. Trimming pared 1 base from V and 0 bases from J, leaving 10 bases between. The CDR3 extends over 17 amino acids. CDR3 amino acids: CASSLGLRSSYNSPLHF. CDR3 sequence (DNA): TGTGCCAGCAGCTTAGGCCTGAGGAGCTCCTATAATTCACCCCTCCACTTT.

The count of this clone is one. CDR3 nucleotide sequence: TGTGCCAGCAGCTTAGAACCAAGGAGAGCCAAAAACATTCAGTACTTC. Its translation is CASSLEPRRAKNIQYF. V and J are TRBV7-9 and TRBJ2-4, with D unresolved. The germline gives CDR1 SEHNR, CDR2 FQNEAQ (reference sequence). With 1 base removed from V and 0 bases from J, the gap between germline ends came to 10 bases. CDR3 length: 16 residues.

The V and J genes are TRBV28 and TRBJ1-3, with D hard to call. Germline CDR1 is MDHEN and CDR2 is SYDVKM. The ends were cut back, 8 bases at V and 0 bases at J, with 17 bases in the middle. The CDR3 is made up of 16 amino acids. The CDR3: CASLPGSADSGNTIYF. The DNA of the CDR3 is TGTGCCAGCTTACCGGGGTCTGCCGACTCTGGAAACACCATATATTTT. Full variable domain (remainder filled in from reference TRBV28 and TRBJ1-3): DVKVTQSSRYLVKRTGEKVFLECVQDMDHENMFWYRQDPGLGLRLIYFSYDVKMKEKGDIPEGYSVSREKKERFSLILESASTNQTSMYLCASLPGSADSGNTIYFGEGSWLTVV.

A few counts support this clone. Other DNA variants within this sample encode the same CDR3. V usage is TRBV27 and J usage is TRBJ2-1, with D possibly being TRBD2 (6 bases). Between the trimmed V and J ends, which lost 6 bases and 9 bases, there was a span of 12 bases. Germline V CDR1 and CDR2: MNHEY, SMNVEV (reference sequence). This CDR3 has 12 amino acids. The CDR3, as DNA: TGTGCCAGCAGCCCCCAGGGAGGTGAGCAGTTCTTC. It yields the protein CASSPQGGEQFF.

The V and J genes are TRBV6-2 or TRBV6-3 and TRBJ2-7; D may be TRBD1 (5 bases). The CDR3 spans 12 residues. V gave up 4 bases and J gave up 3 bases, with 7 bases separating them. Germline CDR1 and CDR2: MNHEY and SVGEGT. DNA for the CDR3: TGTGCCAGCAGTTCCGACAGCTACGAGCAGTACTTC. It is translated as CASSSDSYEQYF.

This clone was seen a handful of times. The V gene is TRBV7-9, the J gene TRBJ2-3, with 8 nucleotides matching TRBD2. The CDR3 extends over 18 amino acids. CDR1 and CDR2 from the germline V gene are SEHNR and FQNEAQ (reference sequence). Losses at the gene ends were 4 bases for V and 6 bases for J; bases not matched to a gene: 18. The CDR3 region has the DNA TGTGCCAGCAGCTCTAGGAGACCGGGACTAGAAGCACCCGATACGCAGTATTTT. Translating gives CASSSRRPGLEAPDTQYF.

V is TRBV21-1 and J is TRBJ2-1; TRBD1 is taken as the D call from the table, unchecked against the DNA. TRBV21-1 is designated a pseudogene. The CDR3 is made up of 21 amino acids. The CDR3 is CASSKRVGDRGPGLPYNEQFF. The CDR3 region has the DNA TGTGCCAGCAGCAAAAGAGTTGGGGACAGGGGTCCGGGGCTCCCCTACAATGAGCAGTTCTTC.

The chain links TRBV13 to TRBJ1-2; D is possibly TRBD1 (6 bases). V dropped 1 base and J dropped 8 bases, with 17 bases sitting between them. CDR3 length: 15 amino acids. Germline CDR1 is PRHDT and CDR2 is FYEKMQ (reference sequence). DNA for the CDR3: TGTGCCAGCAGCTTAGACAGGGCCGTACTGGAGGGCTACACCTTC. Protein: CASSLDRAVLEGYTF.

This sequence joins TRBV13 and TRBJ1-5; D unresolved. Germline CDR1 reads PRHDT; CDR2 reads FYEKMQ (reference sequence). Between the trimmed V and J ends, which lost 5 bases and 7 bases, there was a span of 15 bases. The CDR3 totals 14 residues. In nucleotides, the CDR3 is TGTGCCAGCAGCCCGGAAGTGGGAGGACAGCCCCAGCATTTT. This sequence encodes CASSPEVGGQPQHF.

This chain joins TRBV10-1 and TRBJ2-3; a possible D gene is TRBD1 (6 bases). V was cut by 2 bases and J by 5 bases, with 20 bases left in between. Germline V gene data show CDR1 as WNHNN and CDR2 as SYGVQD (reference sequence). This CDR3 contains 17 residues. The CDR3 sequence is CASSETYRVCRIDTQYF. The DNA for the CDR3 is TGCGCCAGCAGTGAGACATACAGGGTATGTAGGATAGATACGCAGTATTTT.

The CDR3 DNA reads as TGTGCCAGCAGCTTAATGGAGCCGAATAATTCACCCCTCCACTTT. Translated: CASSLMEPNNSPLHF. The rearrangement uses TRBV7-6 and TRBJ1-6; no clear D. This CDR3 is built from 15 residues. V dropped 2 bases and J dropped 5 bases, with 10 bases sitting between them. The germline gives CDR1 SGHVS, CDR2 FNYEAQ. The full variable domain, its missing parts supplied by reference TRBV7-6 and TRBJ1-6, is GAGVSQSPRYKVTKRGQDVALRCDPISGHVSLYWYRQALGQGPEFLTYFNYEAQQDKSGLPNDRFSAERPEGSISTLTIQRTEQRDSAMYRCASSLMEPNNSPLHFGNGTRLTVT.

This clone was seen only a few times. The CDR3 is CASSYPPAGGFTDTQYF. CDR3 DNA sequence: TGTGCCAGCAGTTACCCGCCGGCGGGAGGATTCACAGATACGCAGTATTTT. The V gene is TRBV6-2 or TRBV6-3, the J gene TRBJ2-3, with 8 bases fitting TRBD2. The trim removed 2 bases at V and 2 bases at J, leaving 9 bases unmatched. The germline V gene has CDR1 MNHEY and CDR2 SVGEGT. The CDR3 consists of 17 residues.

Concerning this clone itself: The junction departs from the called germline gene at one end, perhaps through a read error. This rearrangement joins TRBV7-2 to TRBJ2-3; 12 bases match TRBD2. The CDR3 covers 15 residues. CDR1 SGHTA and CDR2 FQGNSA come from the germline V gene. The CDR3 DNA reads TGTGCCAGCAGCTTAGGGACTAGCGGGACAGCTACGCAGTATTTT. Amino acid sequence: CASSLGTSGTATQYF.

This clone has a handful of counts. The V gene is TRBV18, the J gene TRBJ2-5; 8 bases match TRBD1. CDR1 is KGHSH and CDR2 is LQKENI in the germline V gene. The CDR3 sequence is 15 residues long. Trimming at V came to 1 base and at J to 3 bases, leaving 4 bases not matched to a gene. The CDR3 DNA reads TGTGCCAGCTCACCACAGGGGACAGGAAAAGAGACCCAGTACTTC. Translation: CASSPQGTGKETQYF.

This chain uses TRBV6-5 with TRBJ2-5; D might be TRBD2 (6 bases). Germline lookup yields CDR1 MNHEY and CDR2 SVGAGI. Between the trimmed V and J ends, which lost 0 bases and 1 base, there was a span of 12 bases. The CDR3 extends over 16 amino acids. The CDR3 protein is CASSYSLAAGQETQYF. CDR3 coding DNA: TGTGCCAGCAGTTACTCGTTAGCAGCGGGCCAAGAGACCCAGTACTTC.

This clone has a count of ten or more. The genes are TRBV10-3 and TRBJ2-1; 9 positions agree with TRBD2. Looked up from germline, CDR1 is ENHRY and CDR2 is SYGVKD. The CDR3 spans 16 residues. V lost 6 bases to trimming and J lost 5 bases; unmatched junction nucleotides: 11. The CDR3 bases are TGTGCCATCAGCGACCCGCTTAGCGGGAGACACAATGAGCAGTTCTTC. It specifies CAISDPLSGRHNEQFF.